Each of the 22 T cell receptor beta chains below was sequenced from the same sample in a study of cytomegalovirus exposure and HLA in healthy donors. Repertoires were generated with immunoSEQ multiplex PCR, while TCRdb's copy carries only in-frame clones and drops some. The sample carries more than 95,000 clones, roughly 83% recorded once. The material sequenced was PBMCs. These receptors originate from a man younger than 35 in good health and CMV-seronegative.

Written as DNA, the CDR3 is TGTGCCAGCAGCCCTGGGCAGTCGAACACCGGGGAGCTGTTTTTT. It specifies CASSPGQSNTGELFF. The chain has TRBV6-5 and TRBJ2-2; D gene ambiguous. V shed 6 bases and J shed 0 bases, with 11 bases lying between them. CDR1 and CDR2 (germline): MNHEY, SVGAGI. The CDR3 totals 15 residues.

The chain joins TRBV5-6 to TRBJ1-1; D is unresolved. The V gene's germline CDR1 is SGHDT and CDR2 YYEEEE. Deletions cut 0 bases from V and 2 bases from J, with 5 bases between. The CDR3 consists of 13 residues. CDR3 region: CASSLGRNTEAFF. The CDR3 nucleotides read TGTGCCAGCAGCTTGGGGAGAAACACTGAAGCTTTCTTT.

This clone has only one observation. The chain couples TRBV27 to TRBJ2-7; D possibly corresponds to TRBD2 (6 bases). Trimming left V 0 bases short and J 7 bases short, with 10 bases between. The CDR3 loop spans 13 amino acids. CDR1 MNHEY and CDR2 SMNVEV come from the germline V gene (reference sequence). Written as DNA, the CDR3 is TGTGCCAGCAGTTTATCGCCTAGCGAGGAGCAGTACTTC. The encoded protein is CASSLSPSEEQYF.

The rearrangement joins TRBV6-5 to TRBJ1-4; 7 nucleotides match TRBD1. V was pared by 0 bases and J by 3 bases, with 1 base of the junction left unmatched. This CDR3 spans 15 amino acids. Germline CDR1 MNHEY, CDR2 SVGAGI. The CDR3 region is CASSYSGTANEKLFF. The CDR3, as DNA: TGTGCCAGCAGTTACTCCGGGACAGCTAATGAAAAACTGTTTTTT.

This chain uses TRBV27 with TRBJ1-2, with D possibly matching TRBD1 (5 bases). The V gene lost 5 bases and the J gene lost 10 bases, with 23 bases spanning the gap. This CDR3 is built from 15 residues. Germline V gene data show CDR1 as MNHEY and CDR2 as SMNVEV (reference sequence). The CDR3 DNA is TGTGCCAGCAGTCCCATTACGTCTCCCGCGGGGGTCTACACCTTC. Translation gives CASSPITSPAGVYTF.

The gene calls are TRBV9 and TRBJ2-1, with D unresolved. Germline V gene data show CDR1 as SGDLS and CDR2 as YYNGEE. The CDR3 runs to 14 residues. V shed 3 bases and J shed 4 bases, with 11 bases lying between them. CDR3 amino acids: CASSGPTQYNEQFF. For the CDR3, the DNA is TGTGCCAGCAGCGGCCCGACACAGTACAATGAGCAGTTCTTC.

V and J are TRBV5-1 and TRBJ1-4; 8 positions match TRBD1. The germline V gene has CDR1 SGHRS and CDR2 YFSETQ. The CDR3 loop spans 14 amino acids. V dropped 6 bases and J dropped 6; count of bases not matched to a gene: 7. The chain's CDR3 is CASNQGAPDEKLFF. CDR3 nucleotide sequence: TGCGCCAGCAATCAGGGGGCGCCGGATGAAAAACTGTTTTTT.

This chain uses TRBV28 with TRBJ1-5; tentatively, D is TRBD1 (6 bases). CDR3 length: 15 amino acids. CDR1 is MDHEN, CDR2 SYDVKM, per germline. Trimming cost V 8 bases and J 4 bases, with 18 bases left between them. In nucleotides, the CDR3 is TGTGCCAGCGTTATTCCGGACAGTCCAAATCAGCCCCAGCATTTT. It yields the protein CASVIPDSPNQPQHF.

The chain combines TRBV6-1 with TRBJ1-5, with 7 bases that match TRBD1. V lost 1 base, J lost 0 bases, and 3 bases stayed unmatched. Germline values: CDR1 MNHNS, CDR2 SASEGT. CDR3 length equals 16 residues. The chain's CDR3 is CASSEGDSYSNQPQHF. CDR3 sequence (DNA): TGTGCCAGCAGTGAAGGGGACAGCTATAGCAATCAGCCCCAGCATTTT.

V gene TRBV5-5 combines with J gene TRBJ2-7; 11 bases map to TRBD2. V was clipped by 6 bases and J by 2 bases; unmatched bases: 10. Germline-derived CDR1 and CDR2 are SGHKS and YYEKEE (reference sequence). This CDR3 is built from 16 residues. This CDR3 is CASTYATSGIAYEQYF. In DNA, the CDR3 is TGTGCCAGCACCTATGCGACTAGCGGGATAGCCTACGAGCAGTACTTC.

The V gene is TRBV30, the J gene TRBJ2-3, with 9 bases matching TRBD2. Germline CDR1 and CDR2: GTSNPN and SVGIG (reference sequence). The V and J ends lost 4 bases and 1 base, in that order; junction bases with no gene match: 3. This CDR3 is 14 amino acids long. The CDR3 sequence: CAWIVAGGTDTQYF. CDR3 nucleotide sequence: TGTGCCTGGATTGTAGCGGGGGGCACAGATACGCAGTATTTT.

This clone was counted between two and nine times. V is TRBV2 and J is TRBJ1-5; 11 positions agree with TRBD1. CDR1 SNHLY and CDR2 FYNNEI come from the germline V gene. The J segment lost 2 bases and the V segment lost 5 bases, leaving 5 bases of the junction unmatched. The CDR3 is made up of 16 amino acids. CDR3 in DNA: TGTGCCAGCAGTCCGAGGACAGGGGGCGGCAATCAGCCCCAGCATTTT. This gives the protein CASSPRTGGGNQPQHF.

Only one count was recorded for this clone. The CDR3 DNA is TGTGCCAGCAGTTTACGGGGGTCCTACAATGAGCAGTTCTTC. Translating it yields CASSLRGSYNEQFF. This chain links TRBV27 with TRBJ2-1; D may be TRBD2 (6 bases). Between the trimmed V and J ends, which lost 2 bases and 1 base, there was a span of 6 bases. The germline CDR1 and CDR2 sequences are MNHEY and SMNVEV (reference sequence). CDR3 size: 14 residues.

This clone was found once. The J gene is TRBJ2-7, the V gene TRBV7-9; perhaps TRBD1 as D (5 bases). Germline V gene sequence: CDR1 SEHNR, CDR2 FQNEAQ (reference sequence). The CDR3 contains 17 residues. Trimming left V 4 bases short and J 0 bases short, with 19 bases between. CDR3 amino acids: CASSYPFDRQSSYEQYF. The CDR3, as DNA: TGTGCCAGCAGCTACCCCTTCGACAGACAGAGCTCCTACGAGCAGTACTTC. The variable domain in full, completed from reference TRBV7-9 and TRBJ2-7, reads DTGVSQNPRHKITKRGQNVTFRCDPISEHNRLYWYRQTLGQGPEFLTYFQNEAQLEKSRLLSDRFSAERPKGSFSTLEIQRTEQGDSAMYLCASSYPFDRQSSYEQYFGPGTRLTVT.

This clone was detected a few times. The V call is TRBV5-1, the J call TRBJ2-1; D unresolved. This CDR3 has 16 residues. Germline CDR1 is SGHRS and CDR2 is YFSETQ. Trimming stripped 0 bases from V and 1 base from J, with 11 bases between. CDR3 in amino acids: CASSLGGRVSYNEQFF. The CDR3 region has the DNA TGCGCCAGCAGCTTGGGTGGGCGCGTGTCCTACAATGAGCAGTTCTTC.

Only one count was recorded for this clone. This rearrangement joins TRBV28 to TRBJ1-5; TRBD1 aligns across 8 bases. V was pared by 5 bases and J by 5 bases, with 8 bases of the junction left unmatched. The CDR3 spans 15 residues. Germline-derived CDR1 and CDR2 are MDHEN and SYDVKM. The CDR3 protein is CASSIRGRVYQPQHF. CDR3 DNA: TGTGCCAGCAGTATCAGGGGGCGGGTCTATCAGCCCCAGCATTTT. The variable domain in full, with the rest retrieved from reference TRBV28 and TRBJ1-5, is DVKVTQSSRYLVKRTGEKVFLECVQDMDHENMFWYRQDPGLGLRLIYFSYDVKMKEKGDIPEGYSVSREKKERFSLILESASTNQTSMYLCASSIRGRVYQPQHFGDGTRLSIL.

The chain employs TRBV27 and TRBJ2-3; 11 positions agree with TRBD2. The CDR3 runs 16 residues. V was clipped by 5 bases and J by 5 bases; unmatched bases: 9. Germline lookup yields CDR1 MNHEY and CDR2 SMNVEV (reference sequence). Here the CDR3 DNA reads TGTGCCAGCAGTAGTATAGCGGGAGGGCTGCTAGATACGCAGTATTTT. It specifies CASSSIAGGLLDTQYF.

The chain is built from TRBV30 and TRBJ1-1, with TRBD1 matching over 7 bases. Germline lookup yields CDR1 GTSNPN and CDR2 SVGIG (reference sequence). The length of the CDR3 is 11 residues. The V segment lost 5 bases and the J segment 6 bases; nucleotides outside the gene matches: 3. This chain's CDR3 is CAWGDRAEAFF. In DNA form, the CDR3 reads TGTGCCTGGGGCGACAGGGCTGAAGCTTTCTTT.

V is TRBV6-6 and J is TRBJ2-1; a possible D gene is TRBD2 (6 bases). Germline V lookup: CDR1 MNHNY, CDR2 SVGAGI (reference sequence). V lost 7 bases and J lost 4, with 17 bases in between. CDR3 length equals 15 residues. The CDR3 nucleotides are TGTGCCAGCAAACACCCGGGGGTGGGATACAATGAGCAGTTCTTC. Protein: CASKHPGVGYNEQFF.

The chain employs TRBV10-3 and TRBJ2-3; TRBD2 aligns across 13 bases. In germline, CDR1 is ENHRY, CDR2 SYGVKD. The length of the CDR3 is 20 residues. Trimming took 4 bases from V and 0 from J; bases not matched to a gene: 13. CDR3 sequence: CAISVSDRTSGGPSTDTQYF. CDR3 DNA: TGTGCCATCAGTGTTTCTGATCGGACTAGCGGGGGACCAAGCACAGATACGCAGTATTTT.

The J gene is TRBJ2-6, the V gene TRBV7-2; a weak D match, TRBD2 (5 bases). The germline V gene encodes CDR1 SGHTA and CDR2 FQGNSA. There are 14 residues in the CDR3. V was pared by 5 bases and J by 4 bases, with 9 bases between. CDR3 DNA: TGTGCCAGCAGCCTGTCGGGGGGGGCCAACGTCCTGACTTTC. This encodes CASSLSGGANVLTF. Drawing the rest from reference TRBV7-2 and TRBJ2-6, the complete variable domain is GAGVSQSPSNKVTEKGKDVELRCDPISGHTALYWYRQSLGQGLEFLIYFQGNSAPDKSGLPSDRFSAERTGGSVSTLTIQRTQQEDSAVYLCASSLSGGANVLTFGAGSRLTVL.

The V call is TRBV7-2, the J call TRBJ1-5; D unclear. The CDR3 sequence is 13 residues long. V lost 5 bases, J lost 7 bases, and 12 bases lay in between. Germline-derived CDR1 and CDR2 are SGHTA and FQGNSA. Here the CDR3 DNA reads TGTGCCAGCAGCCCCGATAGAGGCCAGCCCCAGCATTTT. This gives the protein CASSPDRGQPQHF.